The T cell receptor beta chain under discussion was sequenced for a study of cytomegalovirus exposure and HLA in healthy donors. Study details: In a previous analysis, some 110 million unique TCR beta sequences were found from roughly 180 million T cells. Study-level results: Reportedly, TCR beta sequences accurately predicted HLA-A and HLA-B alleles in most subjects.

CDR1 is SGHRS, CDR2 YFSETQ, per germline. V lost 5 bases and J lost 5, with 13 bases in between. The CDR3 spans 13 residues. The PCR had 60 Vbeta and 13 Jbeta primers. The protocol was immunoSEQ multiplex PCR, while the TCRdb copy is restricted to in-frame clones and leaves out a portion. The table includes about 240,000 clones, 70% to 90% detected once. About this clone: The antigen is undetermined.

This clonotype was sampled from a girl aged 2-10 years in good health and CMV-seronegative. The specimen sequenced was PBMCs. The V and J genes are TRBV5-1 and TRBJ1-1; the D is unclear. CDR3 amino acids: CASRAGVGTEAFF. As DNA, the CDR3 is TGCGCCAGCAGAGCGGGAGTAGGGACTGAAGCTTTCTTT.